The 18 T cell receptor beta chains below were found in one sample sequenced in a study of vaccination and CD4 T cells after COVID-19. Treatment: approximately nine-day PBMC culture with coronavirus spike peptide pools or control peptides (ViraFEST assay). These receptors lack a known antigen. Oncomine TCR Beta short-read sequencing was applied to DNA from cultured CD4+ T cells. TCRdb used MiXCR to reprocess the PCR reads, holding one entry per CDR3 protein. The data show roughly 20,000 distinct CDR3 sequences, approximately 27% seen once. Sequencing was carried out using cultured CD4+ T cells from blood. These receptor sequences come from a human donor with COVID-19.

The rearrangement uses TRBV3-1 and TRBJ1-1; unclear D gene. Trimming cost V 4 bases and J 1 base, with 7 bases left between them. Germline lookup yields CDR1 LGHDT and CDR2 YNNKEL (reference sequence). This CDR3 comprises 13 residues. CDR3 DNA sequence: TGTGCCAGCAGCCGCGGGAGGAACACTGAAGCTTTCTTT. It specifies CASSRGRNTEAFF.

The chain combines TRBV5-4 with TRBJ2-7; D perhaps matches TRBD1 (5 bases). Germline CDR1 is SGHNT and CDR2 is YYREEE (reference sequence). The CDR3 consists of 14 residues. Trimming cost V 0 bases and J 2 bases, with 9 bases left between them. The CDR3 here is CASSLVGRAYEQYF. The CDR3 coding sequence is TGTGCCAGCAGCTTGGTGGGCAGGGCCTACGAGCAGTACTTC. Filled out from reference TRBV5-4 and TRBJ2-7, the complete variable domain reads ETGVTQSPTHLIKTRGQQVTLRCSSQSGHNTVSWYQQALGQGPQFIFQYYREEENGRGNFPPRFSGLQFPNYSSELNVNALELDDSALYLCASSLVGRAYEQYFGPGTRLTVT.

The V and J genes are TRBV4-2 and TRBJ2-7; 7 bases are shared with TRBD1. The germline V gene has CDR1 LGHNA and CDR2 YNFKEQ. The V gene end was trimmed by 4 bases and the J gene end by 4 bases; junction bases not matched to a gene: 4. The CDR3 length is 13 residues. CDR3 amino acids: CASSLDRRYEQYF. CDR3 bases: TGTGCCAGCAGCCTGGACAGGCGGTACGAGCAGTACTTC.

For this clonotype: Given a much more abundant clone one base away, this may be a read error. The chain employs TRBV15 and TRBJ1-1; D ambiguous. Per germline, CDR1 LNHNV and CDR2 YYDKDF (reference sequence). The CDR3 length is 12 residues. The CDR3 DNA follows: TGTGCCACCAGCAGAGTTGGCACTGAAGCTCTCTTT. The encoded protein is CATSRVGTEALF.

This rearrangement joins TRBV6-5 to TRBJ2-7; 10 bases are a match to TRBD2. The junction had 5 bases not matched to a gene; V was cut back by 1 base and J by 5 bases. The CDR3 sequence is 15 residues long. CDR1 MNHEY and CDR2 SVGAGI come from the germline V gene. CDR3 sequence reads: CASSYLSGGADEQYF. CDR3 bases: TGTGCCAGCAGTTACTTGAGCGGGGGGGCCGACGAGCAGTACTTC.

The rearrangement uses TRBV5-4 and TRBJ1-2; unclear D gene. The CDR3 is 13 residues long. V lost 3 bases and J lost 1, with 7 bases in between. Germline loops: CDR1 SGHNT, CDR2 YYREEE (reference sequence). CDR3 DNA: TGTGCCAGCAGCTCCGGTTATAACTATGGCTACACCTTC. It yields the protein CASSSGYNYGYTF.

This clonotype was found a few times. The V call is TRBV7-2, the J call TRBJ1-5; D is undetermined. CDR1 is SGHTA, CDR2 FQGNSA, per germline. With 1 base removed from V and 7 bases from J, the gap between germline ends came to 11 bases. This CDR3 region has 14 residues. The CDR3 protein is CASSLGSAVQPQHF. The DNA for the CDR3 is TGTGCCAGCAGCTTAGGTAGCGCGGTGCAGCCCCAGCATTTT.

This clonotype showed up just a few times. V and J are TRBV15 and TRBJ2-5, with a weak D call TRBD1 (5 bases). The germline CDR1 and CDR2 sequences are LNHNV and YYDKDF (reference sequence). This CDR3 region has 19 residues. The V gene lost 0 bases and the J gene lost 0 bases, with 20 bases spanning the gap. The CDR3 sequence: CATSRDTIGGASYQETQYF. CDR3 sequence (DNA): TGTGCCACCAGCAGAGATACAATAGGTGGGGCGTCGTACCAAGAGACCCAGTACTTC.

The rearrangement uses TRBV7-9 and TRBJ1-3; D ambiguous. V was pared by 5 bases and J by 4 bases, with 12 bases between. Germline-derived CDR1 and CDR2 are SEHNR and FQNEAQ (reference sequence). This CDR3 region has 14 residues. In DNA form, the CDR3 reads TGTGCCAGCAGCCTAAGCCAAACCGGAAACACCATATATTTT. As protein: CASSLSQTGNTIYF.

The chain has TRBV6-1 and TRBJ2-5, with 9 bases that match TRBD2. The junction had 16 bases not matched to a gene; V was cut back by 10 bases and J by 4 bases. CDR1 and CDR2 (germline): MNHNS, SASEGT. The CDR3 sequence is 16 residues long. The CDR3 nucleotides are TGTGCCACCGCCCGGTTTGCGGGGGGGTTACTAGAGACCCAGTACTTC. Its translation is CATARFAGGLLETQYF.

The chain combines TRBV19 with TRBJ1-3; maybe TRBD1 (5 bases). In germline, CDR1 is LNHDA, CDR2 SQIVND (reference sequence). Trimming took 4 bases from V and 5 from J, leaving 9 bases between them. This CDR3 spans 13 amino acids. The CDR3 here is CASSTGVRNTIYF. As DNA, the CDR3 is TGTGCCAGTAGTACGGGGGTCCGAAACACCATATATTTT. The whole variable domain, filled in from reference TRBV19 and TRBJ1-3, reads DGGITQSPKYLFRKEGQNVTLSCEQNLNHDAMYWYRQDPGQGLRLIYYSQIVNDFQKGDIAEGYSVSREKKESFPLTVTSAQKNPTAFYLCASSTGVRNTIYFGEGSWLTVV.

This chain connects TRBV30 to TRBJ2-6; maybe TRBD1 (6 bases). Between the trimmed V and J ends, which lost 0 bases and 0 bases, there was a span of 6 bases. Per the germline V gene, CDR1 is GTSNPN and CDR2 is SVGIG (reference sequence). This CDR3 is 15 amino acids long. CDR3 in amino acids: CAWSVGGSGANVLTF. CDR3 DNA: TGTGCCTGGAGTGTAGGGGGCTCTGGGGCCAACGTCCTGACTTTC.

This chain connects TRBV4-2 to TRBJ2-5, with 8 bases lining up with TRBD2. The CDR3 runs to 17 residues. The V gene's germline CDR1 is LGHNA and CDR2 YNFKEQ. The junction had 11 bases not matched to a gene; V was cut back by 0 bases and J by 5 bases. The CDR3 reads CASSQEVQAGVRETQYF. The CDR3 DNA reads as TGTGCCAGCAGCCAAGAAGTCCAAGCGGGGGTTAGGGAGACCCAGTACTTC.

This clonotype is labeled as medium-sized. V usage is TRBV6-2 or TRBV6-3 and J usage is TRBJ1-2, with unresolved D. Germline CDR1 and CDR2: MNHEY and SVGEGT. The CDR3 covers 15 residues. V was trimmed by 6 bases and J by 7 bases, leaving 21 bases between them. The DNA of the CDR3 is TGTGCCAGCAGGCGCCCCGGACGGTTTCAAGGTGGCTACACCTTC. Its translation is CASRRPGRFQGGYTF.

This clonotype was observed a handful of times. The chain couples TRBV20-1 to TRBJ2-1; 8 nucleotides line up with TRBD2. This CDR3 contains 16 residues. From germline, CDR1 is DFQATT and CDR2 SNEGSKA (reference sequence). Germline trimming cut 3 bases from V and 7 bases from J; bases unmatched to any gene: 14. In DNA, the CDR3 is TGCAGTGCTAGTGTAGGTATTGCGGGGGGCTCTAATGAGCAGTTCTTC. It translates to CSASVGIAGGSNEQFF.

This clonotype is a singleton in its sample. The DNA for the CDR3 is TGTGCCAGCATTTTCCGGGACAGGGGCGAGCAGTACTTC. It specifies CASIFRDRGEQYF. J is TRBJ2-7 and V is TRBV7-9; TRBD1 matches 10 bases. Trimming removed 7 bases from V and 6 bases from J; junction bases left unmatched: 6. CDR3 length: 13 residues. Germline V gene sequence: CDR1 SEHNR, CDR2 FQNEAQ (reference sequence).

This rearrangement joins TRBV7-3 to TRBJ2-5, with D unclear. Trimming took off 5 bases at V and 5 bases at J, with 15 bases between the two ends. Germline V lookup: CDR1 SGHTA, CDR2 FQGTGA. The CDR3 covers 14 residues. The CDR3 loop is CASSHGGVEETQYF. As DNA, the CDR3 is TGTGCCAGCAGCCATGGTGGGGTCGAGGAGACCCAGTACTTC.

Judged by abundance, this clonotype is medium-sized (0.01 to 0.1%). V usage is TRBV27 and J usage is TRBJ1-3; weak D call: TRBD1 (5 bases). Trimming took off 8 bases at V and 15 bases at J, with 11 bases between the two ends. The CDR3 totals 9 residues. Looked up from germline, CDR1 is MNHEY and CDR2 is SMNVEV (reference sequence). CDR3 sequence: CASGTLGYF. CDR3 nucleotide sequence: TGTGCCAGCGGGACCCTAGGATATTTT.